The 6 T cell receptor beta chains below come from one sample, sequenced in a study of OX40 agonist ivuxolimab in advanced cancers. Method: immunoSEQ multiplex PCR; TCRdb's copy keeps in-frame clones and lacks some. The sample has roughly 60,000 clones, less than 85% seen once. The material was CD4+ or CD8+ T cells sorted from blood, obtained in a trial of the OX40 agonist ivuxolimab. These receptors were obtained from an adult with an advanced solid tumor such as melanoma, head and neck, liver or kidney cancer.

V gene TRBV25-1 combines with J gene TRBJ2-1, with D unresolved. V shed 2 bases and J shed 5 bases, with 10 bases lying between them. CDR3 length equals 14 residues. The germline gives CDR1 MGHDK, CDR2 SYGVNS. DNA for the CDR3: TGTGCCAGCAGTGAAACCAGGAGCAACAATGAGCAGTTCTTC. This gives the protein CASSETRSNNEQFF.

CDR3 loop: CASSFIGVSNQPQHF. The CDR3 DNA follows: TGTGCCAGCAGTTTCATAGGGGTAAGCAATCAGCCCCAGCATTTT. V usage is TRBV28 and J usage is TRBJ1-5; D may be TRBD1 (5 bases). V was pared by 3 bases and J by 1 base, with 10 bases between. This CDR3 has 15 residues. Germline CDR1 MDHEN, CDR2 SYDVKM.

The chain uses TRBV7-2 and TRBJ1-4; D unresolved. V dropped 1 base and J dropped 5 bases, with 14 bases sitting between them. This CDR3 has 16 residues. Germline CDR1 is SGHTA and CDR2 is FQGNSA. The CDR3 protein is CASSLGLGVGNEKLFF. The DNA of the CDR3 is TGTGCCAGCAGCTTAGGGTTGGGAGTCGGGAATGAAAAACTGTTTTTT. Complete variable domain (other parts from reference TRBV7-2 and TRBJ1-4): GAGVSQSPSNKVTEKGKDVELRCDPISGHTALYWYRQSLGQGLEFLIYFQGNSAPDKSGLPSDRFSAERTGGSVSTLTIQRTQQEDSAVYLCASSLGLGVGNEKLFFGSGTQLSVL.

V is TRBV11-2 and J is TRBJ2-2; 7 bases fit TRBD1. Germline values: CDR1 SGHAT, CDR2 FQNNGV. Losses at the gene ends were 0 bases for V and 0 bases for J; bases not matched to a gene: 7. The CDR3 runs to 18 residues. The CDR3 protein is CASSLDPWDRANTGELFF. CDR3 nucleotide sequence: TGTGCCAGCAGCTTAGATCCGTGGGACAGAGCGAACACCGGGGAGCTGTTTTTT.

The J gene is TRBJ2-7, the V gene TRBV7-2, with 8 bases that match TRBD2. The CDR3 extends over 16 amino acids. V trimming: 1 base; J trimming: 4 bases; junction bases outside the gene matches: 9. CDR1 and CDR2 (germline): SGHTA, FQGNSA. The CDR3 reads CASSLGVLASGYEQYF. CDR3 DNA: TGTGCCAGCAGCTTAGGTGTTTTGGCTAGCGGGTACGAGCAGTACTTC.

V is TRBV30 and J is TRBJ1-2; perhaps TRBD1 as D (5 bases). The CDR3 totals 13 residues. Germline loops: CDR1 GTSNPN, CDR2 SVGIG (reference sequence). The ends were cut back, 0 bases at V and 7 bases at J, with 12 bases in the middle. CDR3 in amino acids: CAWSVQGTVGYTF. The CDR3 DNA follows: TGTGCCTGGAGTGTTCAGGGTACAGTTGGCTACACCTTC.